Sequencing of this T cell receptor beta chain was carried out in a study of blood T cell repertoires in COVID-19. The wider study: Samples representing acute and convalescent COVID-19 were sourced from the United States, Italy and Spain. Sources were T cells, B-cell-depleted T cells, or PBMCs; the material itself was cDNA or gDNA.

Study processing details: Amplifying reference gene primers gave estimates of nucleated cell counts. Only in-frame clones appear in the TCRdb table, and some are missing; sequencing was by immunoSEQ multiplex PCR. The V and J calls and the clone size are those of that table, but D and trimming were determined from the DNA. This table has about 100,000 clones, 70% to 90% appearing once. The length of the CDR3 is 12 residues. The V end lost 5 bases, the J end lost 5 bases, and 9 bases lay between the germline ends. CDR1 is SEHNR, CDR2 FQNEAQ, per germline (reference sequence). What was sequenced was peripheral blood. The sequence was obtained from a human donor in a cohort sampled during active COVID-19. The V and J genes are TRBV7-9 and TRBJ2-5, with D unclear. The CDR3 bases are TGTGCCAGCAGCCCTACGTGGGAGACCCAGTACTTC. It encodes CASSPTWETQYF.